The 30 T cell receptor beta chains below come from one sample, sequenced in a study of CD8+ T cells in alopecia areata. The sample's treatment: oral pan-JAK inhibitor, 5-10 mg twice daily. Following extraction, RNA underwent reverse transcription to cDNA, which served as the sequencing template. Sequencing was performed with immunoSEQ multiplex PCR; in TCRdb, only in-frame clones are kept and a portion is missing. This sample carries about 200,000 clones, 58% of them seen once, and the ten largest clones take 5.5%. This specimen was CD4+ T cells sorted from blood, taken at week 24, from a patient treated with tofacitinib. The receptors derive from a human donor with alopecia areata.

The chain combines TRBV7-2 with TRBJ1-2; 8 bases match TRBD1. Losses at the gene ends were 3 bases for V and 7 bases for J; bases not matched to a gene: 7. From germline, CDR1 is SGHTA and CDR2 FQGNSA. The CDR3 consists of 14 residues. CDR3 residues: CASSFQQGEGGYTF. The CDR3 DNA sequence: TGTGCCAGCAGCTTCCAACAGGGGGAGGGTGGCTACACCTTC.

The CDR3 coding sequence is TGTGCCAGCAGTTATTCTCGGGGGCATAATTCACCCCTCCACTTT. It is translated as CASSYSRGHNSPLHF. The chain uses TRBV6-5 and TRBJ1-6, with D perhaps matching TRBD1 (6 bases). Germline V CDR1 and CDR2: MNHEY, SVGAGI. V was cut by 3 bases and J by 5 bases, with 11 bases left in between. The CDR3 consists of 15 residues.

The CDR3 here is CASSLRRGQVEQYF. The CDR3 DNA reads as TGTGCCAGCAGTTTGCGAAGGGGGCAGGTGGAGCAGTACTTC. The rearrangement uses TRBV27 and TRBJ2-7; 7 bases line up with TRBD1. Trimming removed 3 bases from V and 7 bases from J; junction bases left unmatched: 9. This CDR3 region has 14 residues. Germline V gives CDR1 MNHEY, CDR2 SMNVEV (reference sequence).

This chain connects TRBV5-1 to TRBJ2-7; D is unresolved. The CDR3 loop spans 14 amino acids. Germline V CDR1 and CDR2: SGHRS, YFSETQ. Trimming cost V 0 bases and J 3 bases, with 10 bases left between them. The CDR3 DNA is TGCGCCAGCAGCTTGGAACCCAGTCTCTACGAGCAGTACTTC. Amino acids: CASSLEPSLYEQYF.

V usage is TRBV6-5 and J usage is TRBJ1-2; no clear D. This CDR3 contains 16 residues. In germline, CDR1 is MNHEY, CDR2 SVGAGI. Trimming cost V 0 bases and J 6 bases, with 17 bases left between them. CDR3 in DNA: TGTGCCAGCAGTTACTCGAAAACGGGAGGGAATCATGGCTACACCTTC. Translating gives CASSYSKTGGNHGYTF.

This chain links TRBV25-1 with TRBJ2-2; D not resolved. This CDR3 spans 14 amino acids. The germline V and J ends were trimmed by 10 bases and 1 base, with 13 bases remaining between them. Germline V gene data show CDR1 as MGHDK and CDR2 as SYGVNS. This CDR3 reads CATLGRMNTGELFF. CDR3 nucleotides: TGTGCCACCCTCGGACGCATGAACACCGGGGAGCTGTTTTTT.

V usage is TRBV5-1 and J usage is TRBJ1-2; 7 nucleotides line up with TRBD1. The CDR3 contains 14 residues. V lost 0 bases and J lost 7; bases outside the gene matches: 6. CDR1 is SGHRS and CDR2 is YFSETQ in the germline V gene. CDR3 sequence: CASSLGQGSSGYTF. The CDR3 bases are TGCGCCAGCAGCTTGGGACAGGGTTCGTCTGGCTACACCTTC. The whole variable domain, filled in from reference TRBV5-1 and TRBJ1-2, reads KAGVTQTPRYLIKTRGQQVTLSCSPISGHRSVSWYQQTPGQGLQFLFEYFSETQRNKGNFPGRFSGRQFSNSRSEMNVSTLELGDSALYLCASSLGQGSSGYTFGSGTRLTVV.

The table lists this clone with a count of one. This rearrangement joins TRBV7-3 to TRBJ2-7; the D is unclear. V was shortened by 1 base and J by 3 bases, with 13 bases between the two germline ends. The CDR3 consists of 15 residues. Germline CDR1 SGHTA, CDR2 FQGTGA. The CDR3 DNA is TGTGCCAGCAGCTTAATTGCTACGGCAGGCTACGAGCAGTACTTC. Its protein product is CASSLIATAGYEQYF.

This clone was picked up a small number of times. The chain couples TRBV30 to TRBJ2-1, with 8 bases that match TRBD2. Trimming removed 6 bases from V and 5 bases from J; junction bases left unmatched: 6. Germline-derived CDR1 and CDR2 are GTSNPN and SVGIG (reference sequence). This CDR3 spans 13 amino acids. The CDR3 DNA is TGTGCCTGTGTGCCTAGCGGGCACAATGAGCAGTTCTTC. Translation: CACVPSGHNEQFF.

The chain employs TRBV29-1 and TRBJ2-5; either TRBD1 or TRBD2 may fit D (5 bases each). Looked up from germline, CDR1 is SQVTM and CDR2 is ANQGSEA. This CDR3 is built from 14 residues. V was trimmed by 7 bases and J by 10 bases, leaving 25 bases between them. CDR3 nucleotide sequence: TGCAGCGCTACAACTGCCCGGGGCCCGGGTGACCAGTACTTC. This codes for CSATTARGPGDQYF. Filled out from reference TRBV29-1 and TRBJ2-5, the complete variable domain reads SAVISQKPSRDICQRGTSLTIQCQVDSQVTMMFWYRQQPGQSLTLIATANQGSEATYESGFVIDKFPISRPNLTFSTLTVSNMSPEDSSIYLCSATTARGPGDQYFGPGTRLLVL.

The chain uses TRBV29-1 and TRBJ1-2; D uncertain. V was trimmed by 1 base and J by 11 bases, leaving 11 bases between them. CDR3 size: 11 residues. Germline CDR1 is SQVTM and CDR2 is ANQGSEA. This CDR3 reads CSVEVGRVYTF. CDR3 bases: TGCAGCGTTGAAGTGGGGAGGGTATACACCTTC.

The CDR3 DNA follows: TGTGCCTGGAGCGGCGGGCCCAGCTCCTACAATGAGCAGTTCTTC. Amino acids: CAWSGGPSSYNEQFF. The chain joins TRBV30 to TRBJ2-1, with TRBD2 as a possible D gene (5 bases). This CDR3 contains 15 residues. The germline CDR1 and CDR2 sequences are GTSNPN and SVGIG (reference sequence). Trimming stripped 3 bases from V and 0 bases from J, with 12 bases between. The whole variable domain, filled in from reference TRBV30 and TRBJ2-1, reads SQTIHQWPATLVQPVGSPLSLECTVEGTSNPNLYWYRQAAGRGLQLLFYSVGIGQISSEVPQNLSASRPQDRQFILSSKKLLLSDSGFYLCAWSGGPSSYNEQFFGPGTRLTVL.

This clone was detected a few times. The chain combines TRBV7-7 with TRBJ2-5; 10 bases match TRBD2. This CDR3 is 16 amino acids long. The V segment lost 2 bases and the J segment 5 bases; nucleotides outside the gene matches: 8. Germline V gene data show CDR1 as SSHAT and CDR2 as FNYEAQ (reference sequence). The DNA for the CDR3 is TGTGCCAGCAGCTTACAGGGGAAGGGACTAGCGGAGACCCAGTACTTC. It encodes CASSLQGKGLAETQYF. Combining the CDR3 with reference TRBV7-7 and TRBJ2-5 gives the whole variable domain GAGVSQSPRYKVTKRGQDVTLRCDPISSHATLYWYQQALGQGPEFLTYFNYEAQPDKSGLPSDRFSAERPEGSISTLTIQRTEQRDSAMYRCASSLQGKGLAETQYFGPGTRLLVL.

This clone occurred a few times. The chain couples TRBV5-4 to TRBJ2-5; D not certain. Trimming cost V 0 bases and J 1 base, with 4 bases left between them. CDR1 SGHNT and CDR2 YYREEE come from the germline V gene (reference sequence). This CDR3 comprises 13 residues. The CDR3 here is CASSLDSQETQYF. The CDR3 DNA is TGTGCCAGCAGCTTGGACAGCCAAGAGACCCAGTACTTC.

The gene calls are TRBV5-1 and TRBJ2-5, with D perhaps TRBD2 (5 bases). The germline gives CDR1 SGHRS, CDR2 YFSETQ. The germline V and J ends were trimmed by 4 bases and 5 bases, with 15 bases remaining between them. This CDR3 contains 14 residues. CDR3 bases: TGCGCCAGCAGCCTGTTAGAGGGCGGGGAGACCCAGTACTTC. Translated, it gives CASSLLEGGETQYF.

The chain joins TRBV7-3 to TRBJ1-5; possibly TRBD1 for D (6 bases). V lost 2 bases and J 2 bases, leaving 16 bases between the germline ends. The germline V gene encodes CDR1 SGHTA and CDR2 FQGTGA. The CDR3 is 17 amino acids. In DNA, the CDR3 is TGTGCCAGCAGCTTAGCGGGTCAGGGGTTGGGCAATCAGCCCCAGCATTTT. Translation: CASSLAGQGLGNQPQHF.

V is TRBV20-1 and J is TRBJ2-2; D call uncertain. CDR1 DFQATT and CDR2 SNEGSKA come from the germline V gene (reference sequence). V gave up 1 base and J gave up 6 bases, with 3 bases separating them. This CDR3 comprises 11 residues. CDR3 sequence: CSARGPGELFF. The CDR3 DNA reads TGCAGTGCTAGAGGACCCGGGGAGCTGTTTTTT.

The rearrangement uses TRBV5-4 and TRBJ2-5, with TRBD1 as a possible D gene (5 bases). This CDR3 region has 15 residues. Looked up from germline, CDR1 is SGHNT and CDR2 is YYREEE (reference sequence). The V gene lost 0 bases and the J gene lost 3 bases, with 12 bases spanning the gap. CDR3 in amino acids: CASSLGPSREETQYF. CDR3 nucleotide sequence: TGTGCCAGCAGCTTGGGCCCGAGCAGGGAAGAGACCCAGTACTTC.

The chain is built from TRBV5-6 and TRBJ1-1; TRBD1 aligns across 10 bases. Unmatched junction bases numbered 3, after V lost 4 bases and J lost 3 bases. CDR1 SGHDT and CDR2 YYEEEE come from the germline V gene. The CDR3 consists of 14 residues. The CDR3 loop reads CASSTGQGYTEAFF. The DNA of the CDR3 is TGTGCCAGCAGCACGGGACAGGGGTACACTGAAGCTTTCTTT.

This sequence joins TRBV19 and TRBJ1-2; tentative D call: TRBD1 (5 bases). The germline V gene has CDR1 LNHDA and CDR2 SQIVND (reference sequence). This CDR3 contains 13 residues. Trimming cost V 9 bases and J 2 bases, with 13 bases left between them. The chain's CDR3 is CASFGTANYGYTF. In nucleotides, the CDR3 is TGTGCCAGCTTCGGGACGGCCAACTATGGCTACACCTTC.

The rearrangement uses TRBV4-1 and TRBJ2-6, with TRBD1 identical over 7 bases. The CDR3 contains 17 residues. The germline V gene encodes CDR1 MGHRA and CDR2 YSYEKL. Trimming removed 4 bases from V and 4 bases from J; junction bases left unmatched: 10. CDR3 sequence (DNA): TGCGCCAGCAGCCCACGACAGGGTTCTTCAGGGGCCAACGTCCTGACTTTC. Its translation: CASSPRQGSSGANVLTF.

V and J are TRBV15 and TRBJ2-3, with D maybe TRBD1 (6 bases). The germline V gene has CDR1 LNHNV and CDR2 YYDKDF (reference sequence). V gave up 6 bases and J gave up 2 bases, with 12 bases separating them. The CDR3 is 14 residues long. The CDR3 DNA reads TGTGCCACCAGTATCCGGGACACCACAGATACGCAGTATTTT. This codes for CATSIRDTTDTQYF.

The chain joins TRBV6-6 to TRBJ2-5, with unresolved D. V shed 10 bases and J shed 1 base, with 13 bases lying between them. The CDR3 is 13 residues long. Germline lookup yields CDR1 MNHNY and CDR2 SVGAGI (reference sequence). This chain's CDR3 is CATSPRTQETQYF. The CDR3 region has the DNA TGTGCCACCTCTCCCCGGACCCAAGAGACCCAGTACTTC.

The rearrangement links TRBV18 to TRBJ1-2; 7 positions agree with TRBD1. Germline V lookup: CDR1 KGHSH, CDR2 LQKENI. With 4 bases clipped from V and 7 bases from J, the junction kept 3 bases outside the gene matches. CDR3 size: 12 residues. The CDR3 DNA reads as TGTGCCAGCTCACTCGACAGGGCTGGCTACACCTTC. Translation: CASSLDRAGYTF.

The V call is TRBV27, the J call TRBJ2-7, with 9 bases matching TRBD2. The V segment lost 5 bases and the J segment 6 bases; nucleotides outside the gene matches: 17. Germline V CDR1 and CDR2: MNHEY, SMNVEV (reference sequence). The CDR3 runs to 17 residues. The CDR3, as DNA: TGTGCCAGCAGTCTCGCAACGACTAGCGGAAGCTCGGGCGAGCAGTACTTC. It yields the protein CASSLATTSGSSGEQYF.

V is TRBV7-2 and J is TRBJ1-2; no firm D call. CDR3 length equals 15 residues. CDR1 is SGHTA, CDR2 FQGNSA, per germline. V was clipped by 0 bases and J by 4 bases, with 12 bases between them. The CDR3 protein is CASSLAGLSGYGYTF. DNA for the CDR3: TGTGCCAGCAGCTTAGCGGGTCTGTCGGGCTATGGCTACACCTTC.

The chain employs TRBV5-6 and TRBJ2-7; D not resolved. In germline, CDR1 is SGHDT, CDR2 YYEEEE. The V end lost 3 bases, the J end lost 3 bases, and 7 bases lay between the germline ends. CDR3 size: 12 residues. This CDR3 reads CASSSYRYEQYF. CDR3 DNA: TGTGCCAGCAGCTCCTATCGCTACGAGCAGTACTTC.

Only a few counts were recorded for this clone. The rearrangement uses TRBV28 and TRBJ2-7; 9 bases map to TRBD2. CDR3 length: 14 amino acids. The J segment lost 0 bases and the V segment lost 6 bases, leaving 3 bases of the junction unmatched. Germline V CDR1 and CDR2: MDHEN, SYDVKM. The CDR3 DNA reads as TGTGCCAGCAGGCTAGCGGGACCCTCCTACGAGCAGTACTTC. Amino acids: CASRLAGPSYEQYF.

The chain has TRBV5-6 and TRBJ2-7, with D perhaps given as TRBD1 or TRBD2 (6 bases each). CDR3 length: 15 amino acids. V was shortened by 2 bases and J by 3 bases, with 15 bases between the two germline ends. The germline V gene encodes CDR1 SGHDT and CDR2 YYEEEE. The CDR3 DNA follows: TGTGCCAGCAGCTTTAAGGGGGGCCCTTACTACGAGCAGTACTTC. This translates into CASSFKGGPYYEQYF.

V is TRBV7-2 and J is TRBJ2-3; 10 nucleotides align to TRBD2. V shed 5 bases, J shed 4 bases, and the junction held 6 bases outside the gene matches. Germline CDR1 SGHTA, CDR2 FQGNSA. The CDR3 loop spans 15 amino acids. The CDR3 spells CASSLGLASPDTQYF. CDR3 coding DNA: TGTGCCAGCAGCCTGGGACTAGCGAGCCCAGATACGCAGTATTTT.